The sequence of this T cell receptor (beta chain) was determined in a study of beta chain features in type 1 diabetes. Whole-study findings and limits: In these data, an HLA type influence on TCRB rearrangement remained unresolved.

In total, each donor contributed a single heparinised blood draw that averaged roughly 100 mL. Researchers reported sorting CD4+ naive, central memory, regulatory and stem cell-like memory cells via CD45RO/CCR7/CD25/CD127/CD95/CD27. The CDR3 totals 14 residues. CDR1 and CDR2 (germline): SEHNR, FQNEAQ (reference sequence). The V gene lost 7 bases and the J gene lost 7 bases, with 17 bases spanning the gap. This clone was counted only a few times. The antigen is undetermined. Investigators reverse transcribed all isolated RNA, so they sequenced expressed TCRB transcripts. Clones were sequenced by immunoSEQ multiplex PCR, and TCRdb holds only the in-frame ones, with some missing. The sample lists about half a million clones; 25% to 35% were seen once.

The chain links TRBV7-9 to TRBJ2-1; D remains unclear. The sequencing input was naive CD4+ T cells from blood. The clonotype was recovered from a young man in good health. CDR3 amino acids: CASNPPPVGNEQFF. The DNA for the CDR3 is TGTGCCAGCAACCCTCCCCCCGTCGGGAATGAGCAGTTCTTC. The variable domain in full, completed from reference TRBV7-9 and TRBJ2-1, reads DTGVSQNPRHKITKRGQNVTFRCDPISEHNRLYWYRQTLGQGPEFLTYFQNEAQLEKSRLLSDRFSAERPKGSFSTLEIQRTEQGDSAMYLCASNPPPVGNEQFFGPGTRLTVL.